A single sample gave rise to the 9 T cell receptor beta chains below, sequenced in a study of blood T cell repertoires in COVID-19 (dated by TCRdb to 2018 to 2021). Libraries came from the immunoSEQ multiplex PCR assay. As stored in TCRdb, this immuneACCESS dataset retains in-frame rearrangements with V and J assigned. A fraction of the clones does not appear; measured against another copy, unresolved V genes explain less than half of the discrepancy, and the remainder lacks a known reason. The table for this sample lists over 70,000 clones; over 65% of them were counted only once. The ten largest make up around 49% of the sample. The sequencing input was peripheral blood. These receptors all come from a human donor in a cohort sampled during active COVID-19.

Only a few counts were recorded for this clone. The rearrangement uses TRBV6-6 and TRBJ1-2; D possibly corresponds to TRBD1 (6 bases). There are 13 residues in the CDR3. V lost 5 bases to trimming and J lost 8 bases, with 15 bases between them. Germline assignment: CDR1 MNHNY and CDR2 SVGAGI (reference sequence). CDR3 protein: CASSPGTRWGYTF. The CDR3 bases are TGTGCCAGCAGTCCGGGGACACGGTGGGGCTACACCTTC.

This chain joins TRBV18 and TRBJ1-2; D not certain. Germline-derived CDR1 and CDR2 are KGHSH and LQKENI. The CDR3 extends over 13 amino acids. V was shortened by 2 bases and J by 2 bases, with 6 bases between the two germline ends. CDR3 in DNA: TGTGCCAGCTCACCAGTGGAGAACTATGGCTACACCTTC. Its translation is CASSPVENYGYTF.

The chain uses TRBV21-1 and TRBJ2-7; the tabulated D call, TRBD1, remains unverified against the DNA. TRBV21-1 is described as a pseudogene. CDR3 length: 14 amino acids. For the CDR3, the DNA is TGTGCCAGCAGCAAAAGGACAGGGGACTACGAGCAGTACTTC. As protein: CASSKRTGDYEQYF.

The chain couples TRBV11-2 to TRBJ2-3; TRBD1 aligns across 7 bases. The CDR3 has 16 residues. Germline-derived CDR1 and CDR2 are SGHAT and FQNNGV. V dropped 6 bases and J dropped 2; count of bases not matched to a gene: 11. The CDR3 sequence: CASREQGMGYTDTQYF. CDR3 coding DNA: TGTGCCAGCAGGGAACAGGGGATGGGCTACACAGATACGCAGTATTTT.

The V gene is TRBV5-4, the J gene TRBJ2-2; D call uncertain. V was trimmed by 0 bases and J by 1 base, leaving 4 bases between them. Germline V gene sequence: CDR1 SGHNT, CDR2 YYREEE (reference sequence). There are 14 residues in the CDR3. CDR3 protein: CASSLDQNTGELFF. In DNA form, the CDR3 reads TGTGCCAGCAGCTTGGATCAGAACACCGGGGAGCTGTTTTTT.

The V gene is TRBV25-1, the J gene TRBJ1-6; 9 bases match TRBD1. Unmatched junction bases numbered 7, after V lost 6 bases and J lost 7 bases. The CDR3 covers 15 residues. CDR1 is MGHDK, CDR2 SYGVNS, per germline. The CDR3 loop reads CASRGTGRQNSPLHF. The CDR3, as DNA: TGTGCCAGCAGGGGGACAGGGAGGCAAAATTCACCCCTCCACTTT.

The rearrangement links TRBV6-6 to TRBJ2-5; 7 bases are a match to TRBD2. Germline values: CDR1 MNHNY, CDR2 SVGAGI (reference sequence). J gave up 5 bases and V 7 bases, and 13 bases lay outside the gene matches. The CDR3 runs to 15 residues. The CDR3 nucleotides are TGTGCCAGCACCCACAGAAAGGGAGGGTTGGAGACCCAGTACTTC. It codes for CASTHRKGGLETQYF.

This rearrangement joins TRBV12-1 to TRBJ2-1; the table's D call of TRBD2 was not tested on the DNA. TRBV12-1 represents a pseudogene. CDR3 size: 21 residues. In DNA, the CDR3 is TGTGCCAGCAGCTCCCCGCCCCGGGACAGGGGACTAGCGGGAGACCACAATGAGCAGTTCTTC. As protein: CASSSPPRDRGLAGDHNEQFF.

This chain links TRBV3-1 (or the pseudogene TRBV3-2) with TRBJ2-1; D is perhaps TRBD2 (5 bases). The germline CDR1 and CDR2 sequences are LGHDT and YNNKEL (reference sequence). CDR3 size: 16 residues. Between the trimmed V and J ends, which lost 3 bases and 8 bases, there was a span of 20 bases. The CDR3 reads CASSQPTGRHGDEQFF. CDR3 DNA sequence: TGTGCCAGCAGCCAGCCCACCGGCAGACACGGGGATGAGCAGTTCTTC.